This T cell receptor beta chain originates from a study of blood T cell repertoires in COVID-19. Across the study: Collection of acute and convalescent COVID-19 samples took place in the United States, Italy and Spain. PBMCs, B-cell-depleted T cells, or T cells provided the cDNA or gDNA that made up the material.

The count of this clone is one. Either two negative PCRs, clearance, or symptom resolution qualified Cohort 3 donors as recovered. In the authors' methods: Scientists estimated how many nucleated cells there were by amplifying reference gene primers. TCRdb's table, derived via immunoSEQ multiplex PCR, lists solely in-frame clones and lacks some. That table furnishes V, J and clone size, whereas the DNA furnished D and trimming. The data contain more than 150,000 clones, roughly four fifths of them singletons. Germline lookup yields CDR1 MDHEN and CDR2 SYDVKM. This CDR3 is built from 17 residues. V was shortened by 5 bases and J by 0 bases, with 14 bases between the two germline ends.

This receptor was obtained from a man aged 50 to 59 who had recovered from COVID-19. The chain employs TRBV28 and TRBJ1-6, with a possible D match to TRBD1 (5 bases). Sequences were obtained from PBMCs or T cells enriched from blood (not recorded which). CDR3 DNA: TGTGCCAGCAGTCTCCTGACAGAGAGCTCCTATAATTCACCCCTCCACTTT. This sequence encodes CASSLLTESSYNSPLHF.